This record covers a single TCR beta chain. Antigen: not known. The TCR beta cDNA libraries contained unique molecular identifiers. TCRdb analysed the PCR reads with MiXCR anew, one entry per CDR3 protein. The data hold 740,000 or so distinct CDR3 sequences, with roughly 50% observed a single time. This entry belongs to a study of post-analysis software for immune sequencing data. Study-level points and caveats: Samples prepared in the same batch strongly co-clustered by F measure. Five or six TRBV segments were significantly more frequent in patients than in controls. TRBV5-6, TRBV5-1 and TRBV20-1 were among these segments. For normalized Chao1 diversity, multiple sclerosis patients scored significantly lower than controls did.

The germline gives CDR1 SGHTA, CDR2 FQGNSA. With 1 base removed from V and 0 bases from J, the gap between germline ends came to 10 bases. The CDR3 runs 15 residues. The V and J genes are TRBV7-2 and TRBJ2-7; D gene ambiguous. This clonotype was obtained from a girl under 18 with multiple sclerosis. Sequencing used blood. CDR3 nucleotides: TGTGCCAGCAGCTTAGTTCTGGGGAACTCCTACGAGCAGTACTTC. This translates into CASSLVLGNSYEQYF.